This T cell receptor (beta chain) was identified during a study of graft-versus-host responses after intestinal transplantation. Whole-study context: Each transplant was multivisceral, liver-intestinal, or isolated intestinal.

About this clone itself: Its antigen is not known.

Sequencing was performed with immunoSEQ multiplex PCR; in TCRdb, only in-frame clones are kept and a portion is missing. Here the sample spans roughly 80,000 clones, 87% being singletons. Germline lookup yields CDR1 SQVTM and CDR2 ANQGSEA. The length of the CDR3 is 15 residues. V was shortened by 7 bases and J by 5 bases, with 21 bases between the two germline ends. The source of this sequence is a human donor who was the organ donor for an intestinal transplant. The chain recombines TRBV29-1 with TRBJ1-5; D is perhaps TRBD1 (5 bases). Specimen: unstimulated CD8+ T cells sorted from spleen or lymph node cells, collected before transplant. CDR3 amino acids: CSDLYAIRDYQPQHF. The CDR3 DNA reads TGCAGCGACCTATACGCCATCAGGGACTATCAGCCCCAGCATTTT.